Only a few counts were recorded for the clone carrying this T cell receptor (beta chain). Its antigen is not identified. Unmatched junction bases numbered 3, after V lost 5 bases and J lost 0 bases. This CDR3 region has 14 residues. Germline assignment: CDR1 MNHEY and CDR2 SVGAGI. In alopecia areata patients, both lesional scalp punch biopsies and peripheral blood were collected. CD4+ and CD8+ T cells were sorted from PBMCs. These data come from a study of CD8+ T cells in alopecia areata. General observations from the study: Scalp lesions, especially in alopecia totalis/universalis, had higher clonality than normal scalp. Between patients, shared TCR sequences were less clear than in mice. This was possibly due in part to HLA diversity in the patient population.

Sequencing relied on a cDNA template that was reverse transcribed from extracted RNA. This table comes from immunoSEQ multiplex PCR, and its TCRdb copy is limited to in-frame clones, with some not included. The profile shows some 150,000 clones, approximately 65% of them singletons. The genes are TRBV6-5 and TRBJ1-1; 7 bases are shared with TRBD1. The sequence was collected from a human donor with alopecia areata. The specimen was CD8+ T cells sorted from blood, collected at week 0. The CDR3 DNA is TGTGCCAGCAGTGAGGGACAGCTGAACACTGAAGCTTTCTTT. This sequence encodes CASSEGQLNTEAFF.